These 2 T cell receptor beta chains share one sample of origin, sequenced in a study of T cell repertoires in aging, cancer and after chemotherapy. TCR beta rearrangements were amplified from peripheral blood genomic DNA. Multiplex touch-down PCR with TRB-A/B primers amplified rearranged V-D-J TRB sequences. TCRdb fed the multiplex PCR reads into MiXCR, producing one record per CDR3 protein. This table holds about 12,000 distinct CDR3 sequences, 31% found once. The material sequenced was blood. The receptors derive from a human donor in good health. The donor label of this sample is uncertain.

The V and J genes are TRBV6-5 and TRBJ2-3; the match to TRBD1 covers 9 bases. The CDR3 spans 15 residues. The ends lost 2 bases at V and 2 bases at J; junction bases unmatched: 2. Germline V gene lookup returns CDR1 MNHEY and CDR2 SVGAGI. The CDR3 DNA is TGTGCCAGCAGTTACGGACAGGGGAACACAGATACGCAGTATTTT. Protein product: CASSYGQGNTDTQYF.

This clonotype was seen a handful of times. The chain employs TRBV6-2 or TRBV6-3 and TRBJ2-3; 7 nucleotides align to TRBD1. The CDR3 sequence is 15 residues long. Per the germline V gene, CDR1 is MNHEY and CDR2 is SVGEGT. The junction had 7 bases not matched to a gene; V was cut back by 4 bases and J by 3 bases. Here the CDR3 reads CASSSGTDQTDTQYF. The CDR3, as DNA: TGTGCCAGCAGTTCCGGGACAGACCAAACAGATACGCAGTATTTT.